The clone carrying this T cell receptor (beta chain) appeared many times. Its antigen is currently unknown. The record originates from a study of tumor-infiltrating lymphocytes in primary liver carcinoma. Study-wide context: The patient group consisted of men and women aged 30 to 69 years.

Co-extraction yielded RNA and DNA from 20-30 mg of unsorted bulk tissue. Germline CDR1 reads SEHNR; CDR2 reads FQNEAQ (reference sequence). V was cut by 3 bases and J by 5 bases, with 12 bases left in between. The length of the CDR3 is 14 residues. Study-wide results and caveats: Top-250-clone fractions were significantly higher in tumors than in blood (p = 0.039).

Reverse transcription of around 0.45 ug total RNA with a constant-region primer produced TCR beta cDNA. For TCR beta, libraries were produced by three nested multiplex PCR rounds using slightly modified ARM-PCR. In the first two PCR rounds, TRBV1-TRBV30 forward primers were paired with a C-beta reverse primer, and each round lasted roughly 9 cycles. TCRdb re-derived calls from the multiplex PCR reads in MiXCR, one entry per CDR3 protein. The sample holds about 96,000 distinct CDR3 sequences, about 70% seen once. This receptor was obtained from a man in his forties or fifties with primary liver carcinoma and hepatitis B virus infection. Sequencing was performed on tumor-adjacent normal liver tissue. The chain has TRBV7-9 and TRBJ2-3, with a tentative D call TRBD2 (5 bases). The CDR3 spells CASSFLGRGDTQYF. The CDR3 DNA is TGTGCCAGCAGCTTCCTAGGTCGGGGAGATACGCAGTATTTT. Combining the CDR3 with reference TRBV7-9 and TRBJ2-3 gives the whole variable domain DTGVSQNPRHKITKRGQNVTFRCDPISEHNRLYWYRQTLGQGPEFLTYFQNEAQLEKSRLLSDRFSAERPKGSFSTLEIQRTEQGDSAMYLCASSFLGRGDTQYFGPGTRLTVL.